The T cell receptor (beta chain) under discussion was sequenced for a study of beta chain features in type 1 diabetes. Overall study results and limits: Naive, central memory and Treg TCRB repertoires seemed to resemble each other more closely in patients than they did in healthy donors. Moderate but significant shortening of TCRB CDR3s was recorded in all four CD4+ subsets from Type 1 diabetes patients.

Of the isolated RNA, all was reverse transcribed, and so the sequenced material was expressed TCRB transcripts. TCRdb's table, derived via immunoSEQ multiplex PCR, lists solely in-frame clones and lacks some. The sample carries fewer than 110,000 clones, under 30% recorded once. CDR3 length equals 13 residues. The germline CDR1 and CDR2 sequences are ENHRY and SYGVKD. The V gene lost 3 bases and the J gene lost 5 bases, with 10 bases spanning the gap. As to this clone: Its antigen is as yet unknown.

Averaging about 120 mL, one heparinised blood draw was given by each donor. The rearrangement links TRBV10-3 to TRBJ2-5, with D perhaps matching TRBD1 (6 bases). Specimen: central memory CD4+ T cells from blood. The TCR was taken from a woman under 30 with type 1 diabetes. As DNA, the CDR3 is TGTGCCATCAGTGAAGGGGGTAGGGAGACCCAGTACTTC. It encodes CAISEGGRETQYF.